What follows is one TCR beta chain and its context. The sample originates from a study of blood T cell repertoires in COVID-19. Study background: Sites in the United States, Italy and Spain provided acute and convalescent COVID-19 samples.

Under the authors' procedure: Amplification with reference gene primers provided the estimates of nucleated cell counts. Measured with immunoSEQ multiplex PCR; TCRdb has only the in-frame clones, and not every one. The V and J calls and clone size come from that table; D and trimming were worked out from the DNA. The top ten clones hold around 5.5% of a sample with under 250,000 clones, about 83% of them seen once. The sequenced material came from peripheral blood. This TCR came from a human donor in a cohort sampled during active COVID-19.

CDR3 bases: TGTGCCAGCAGTCCCACTGCGGGCTGGAATTCACCCCTCCACTTT. This gives the protein CASSPTAGWNSPLHF. The chain carries TRBV2 and TRBJ1-6; D call uncertain. The CDR3 sequence is 15 residues long. Trimming shortened V by 5 bases and J by 7 bases, and 15 bases separated the two germline ends. Germline CDR1 is SNHLY and CDR2 is FYNNEI.